This TCR beta chain was captured by sequencing in a study of blood T cells in healthy people across ages. Regarding this clonotype: Antigen: not known.

Drawing of peripheral blood yielded about 10 milliliters from each donor. Per sample, extraction of total RNA gave at least 6 micrograms in every case. Alongside a J-beta primer mix, a sample-barcoded 5' primer served in a second PCR lasting about 7 to 12 cycles. Unique molecular identifiers of 12 random nucleotides labeled each cDNA. TCRdb re-called the 5' RACE reads through MiXCR, storing one row per CDR3 protein. The table includes fewer than 2,000,000 distinct CDR3 sequences, around 36% detected once. General study points: Both higher diversity and more naive CD4+ cells marked long-lived donors when set against aged donors.

This CDR3 is built from 15 residues. Trimming pared 6 bases from V and 4 bases from J, leaving 15 bases between. In germline, CDR1 is KGHSH, CDR2 LQKENI. Sequencing input: blood. The origin of this receptor is a woman aged 30 to 39 in good health. The J gene is TRBJ1-4, the V gene TRBV18, with D hard to call. The CDR3 DNA is TGTGCCAGCTCCCTCCGGGCGGTCATTAATGAAAAACTGTTTTTT. Its translation: CASSLRAVINEKLFF.